This is a list of T cell receptor beta chains from one sample in a study of CD8+ T cells in alopecia areata. The method was immunoSEQ multiplex PCR; TCRdb's version includes in-frame clones alone and lacks a portion of them. This table holds about 200,000 clones, around 60% found once. Sequenced material: CD4+ T cells sorted from blood, taken at approximately week 50, from a patient treated with tofacitinib. The receptors here all came from a human donor with alopecia areata. Each CDR3 is given with its conserved first and last residue. The D gene is left open where the match is weak. Clone sizes are given selectively: once, few, many, or a class where the clone is expanded.

>NA|14|TRBJ1-2|NA|TRBV4-3
TGCGCCAGCAGCCAAGGGGTCCGGGGAGGCGGCTACACCTTC
CASSQGVRGGGYTF
>TRBD2|16|TRBJ2-1|NA|TRBV19
TGTGCCAGTAGTATTAGGAGCGGGGGGCCGTACAATGAGCAGTTCTTC
CASSIRSGGPYNEQFF
>TRBD1|14|TRBJ2-4|NA|TRBV6-1
TGTGCCAGCAGGACAGGGGGCGAGAGGAACATTCAGTACTTC
CASRTGGERNIQYF
>NA|14|TRBJ1-1|NA|TRBV27
TGTGCCAGCGGCTGGGGAGGACCCTTTTCTGAAGCTTTCTTT
CASGWGGPFSEAFF
>TRBD1|17|TRBJ2-4|NA|TRBV19
TGTGCCAGTAGTGCTCCGGACAGGGCTGAATACAAAAACATTCAGTACTTC
CASSAPDRAEYKNIQYF
>NA|13|TRBJ2-5|NA|TRBV7-9
TGTGCCAGCACCCCCTCCAGGCAAGAGACCCAGTACTTC
CASTPSRQETQYF
>NA|16|TRBJ2-1|NA|TRBV6-5
TGTGCCAGCAGTTACACCCCACCGCGGGATTTGCATGAGCAGTTCTTC
CASSYTPPRDLHEQFF
>TRBD1|15|TRBJ1-5|NA|TRBV7-2
TGTGCCAGCAGCCCCGGGACAGGGATAAATCAGCCCCAGCATTTT
CASSPGTGINQPQHF
>NA|16|TRBJ1-6|few|TRBV4-1
TGCGCCAGCAGCCAAGATTGGGACCAGGGAGGTTCACCCCTCCACTTT
CASSQDWDQGGSPLHF
>NA|13|TRBJ1-4|NA|TRBV30
TGTGCCTGGAAGCCCGCAGGGACCGAAAAACTGTTTTTT
CAWKPAGTEKLFF
>NA|12|TRBJ2-7|NA|TRBV5-1
TGCGCCAGCAGCCCCGACATTTACGAGCAGTACTTC
CASSPDIYEQYF
>NA|15|TRBJ2-3|NA|TRBV5-1
TGCGCCAGCAGCTACATGGGGCCGACCACAGATACGCAGTATTTT
CASSYMGPTTDTQYF
>NA|16|TRBJ2-7|NA|TRBV12-5
TGTGCTAGTGGCCCCACCCCACCGCGGAACTCCTACGAGCAGTACTTC
CASGPTPPRNSYEQYF
>NA|14|TRBJ2-3|NA|TRBV27
TGTGCCAGCAGTTGGACAAGGGACACAGATACGCAGTATTTT
CASSWTRDTDTQYF
>NA|14|TRBJ2-7|few|TRBV7-2
TGTGCCAGCATCGCGGGGCGGTCGCGGGACGAGCAGTACTTC
CASIAGRSRDEQYF
>TRBD1|15|TRBJ1-5|NA|TRBV5-1
TGCGCCAGCAGCTTGGGGACAGGGAGCAATCAGCCCCAGCATTTT
CASSLGTGSNQPQHF
>NA|14|TRBJ2-7|NA|TRBV14
TGTGCCAGCAGCCGCGGTTTAGTTGGTTACGAGCAGTACTTC
CASSRGLVGYEQYF
>TRBD1|16|TRBJ2-3|NA|TRBV29-1
TGCAGCGTTGAACCGGCAGGGGGCGGGGTGGTAAATACGCAGTATTTT
CSVEPAGGGVVNTQYF
>NA|13|TRBJ1-1|NA|TRBV30
TGTGCCTGGAGTCAGGGACTTGACACTGAAGCTTTCTTT
CAWSQGLDTEAFF
>NA|15|TRBJ1-5|NA|TRBV4-1
TGCGCCAGCAGCCAAGTTTGGGATGGCAATCAGCCCCAGCATTTT
CASSQVWDGNQPQHF
>NA|10|TRBJ1-1|NA|TRBV29-1
TGCAGCGTATATCAGGGTGAAGCTTTCTTT
CSVYQGEAFF
>NA|17|TRBJ1-1|NA|TRBV25-1
TGTGCCAGCAGTGCGAGGACAGCCACGGAGGTGAACACTGAAGCTTTCTTT
CASSARTATEVNTEAFF
>NA|14|TRBJ2-7|NA|TRBV29-1
TGCAGCGTTGAGGAGACCCCACTCGAGGGGGAGCAGTACTTC
CSVEETPLEGEQYF
>NA|14|TRBJ1-2|NA|TRBV9
TGTGCCAGCAGCGGGACCCTACAGGGAGCTGGCTACACCTTC
CASSGTLQGAGYTF
>NA|15|TRBJ2-2|NA|TRBV29-1
TGCAGCGTCCTACGGTGGGACAAGAACACCGGGGAGCTGTTTTTT
CSVLRWDKNTGELFF
>NA|15|TRBJ1-3|NA|TRBV2
TGTGCCAGCAGGGCTACCCGGGACTCTGGAAACACCATATATTTT
CASRATRDSGNTIYF
>NA|13|TRBJ1-1|NA|TRBV7-2
TGTGCCAGCAGCGTACAGGGAGCGTCTGAAGCTTTCTTT
CASSVQGASEAFF
>NA|14|TRBJ1-2|NA|TRBV4-1
TGCGCCAGCAGCCAAGGGACGTCGAACTATGGCTACACCTTC
CASSQGTSNYGYTF
>NA|14|TRBJ2-4|NA|TRBV6-1
TGTGCCAGCAGACAGGTCTTAGCCAAAAACATTCAGTACTTC
CASRQVLAKNIQYF
>NA|14|TRBJ1-2|NA|TRBV30
TGTGCCTGGAGCCACGGGACATCTAACTATGGCTACACCTTC
CAWSHGTSNYGYTF
>NA|9|TRBJ1-1|NA|TRBV20-1
TGCAGTGCTAGGAGTGAAGCTTTCTTT
CSARSEAFF
>NA|19|TRBJ2-3|NA|TRBV7-2
TGTGCCAGCAGTCTAGGATGGAGTAACAGCGCGGGGGCCACAGATACGCAGTATTTT
CASSLGWSNSAGATDTQYF
>TRBD1|15|TRBJ2-3|NA|TRBV9
TGTGCCAGCAGCACCTCGGGACAGAGCACAGATACGCAGTATTTT
CASSTSGQSTDTQYF
>TRBD1|12|TRBJ1-2|few|TRBV29-1
TGCAGCGGTGGACAGGGAGAGAGTGGCTACACCTTC
CSGGQGESGYTF
>TRBD1|15|TRBJ2-1|NA|TRBV15
TGTGCCACCAGCTCCGGACAGGGAATTTACAATGAGCAGTTCTTC
CATSSGQGIYNEQFF
>TRBD1|13|TRBJ1-4|NA|TRBV2
TGTGCCAGCAGACAGGGGAGGAATGAAAAACTGTTTTTT
CASRQGRNEKLFF
>NA|13|TRBJ2-5|few|TRBV29-1
TGCAGCGTTGGGTTCCCTTTCCAAGAGACCCAGTACTTC
CSVGFPFQETQYF
>TRBD2|17|TRBJ2-3|NA|TRBV7-2
TGTGCCAGCAGCCTGGAGTTGGCGGGGGGGCCGGGGGATACGCAGTATTTT
CASSLELAGGPGDTQYF
>NA|14|TRBJ1-2|NA|TRBV9
TGTGCCAGCAGCGTAGAACGGCAGGTCTATGGCTACACCTTC
CASSVERQVYGYTF
>NA|15|TRBJ2-1|NA|TRBV27
TGTGCCAGCAGTTTTCTTCCGTTCACAGTCAATGAGCAGTTCTTC
CASSFLPFTVNEQFF
>NA|17|TRBJ2-3|NA|TRBV15
TGTGCCACCAGCTCCCCGGCAGGGGCAGTCGGCACAGATACGCAGTATTTT
CATSSPAGAVGTDTQYF